The 25 T cell receptor beta chains below were found in one sample sequenced in a study of T cells after yellow fever vaccination. TCRdb passed the 5' RACE reads through MiXCR, listing each CDR3 protein once. The sample lists approximately 580,000 distinct CDR3 sequences; about a sixth were seen once. The sample here was PBMCs, taken 5 days after the first yellow fever vaccination. These receptors were obtained from a man aged 18-30 years who received the YFV17D yellow fever vaccine.

This clonotype was observed at least ten times. The chain recombines TRBV11-2 with TRBJ2-7, with TRBD2 identical over 12 bases. The CDR3 spans 16 residues. V gave up 3 bases and J gave up 7 bases; unmatched junction bases: 10. Germline values: CDR1 SGHAT, CDR2 FQNNGV. CDR3 bases: TGTGCCAGCAGCTTGAACCCTAGCGGGGGGGCCGGTGAGCAGTACTTC. Translated, it gives CASSLNPSGGAGEQYF.

This clonotype was seen only a few times. The chain employs TRBV7-2 and TRBJ2-3, with 7 bases that match TRBD1. Germline V lookup: CDR1 SGHTA, CDR2 FQGNSA. V was clipped by 4 bases and J by 5 bases; unmatched bases: 6. The CDR3 spans 14 residues. This CDR3 reads CASSSLTGKDTQYF. In DNA, the CDR3 is TGTGCCAGCAGCTCTTTGACAGGGAAAGATACGCAGTATTTT.

The chain links TRBV20-1 to TRBJ2-1, with TRBD1 identical over 10 bases. The CDR3 sequence is 14 residues long. Germline CDR1 is DFQATT and CDR2 is SNEGSKA (reference sequence). V lost 5 bases and J lost 4; bases outside the gene matches: 5. The chain's CDR3 is CSASWGQGYNEQFF. The DNA of the CDR3 is TGCAGTGCTTCTTGGGGACAGGGGTACAATGAGCAGTTCTTC.

This clonotype has only a few counts. The chain carries TRBV4-2 and TRBJ2-3; tentatively, D is TRBD1 (6 bases). Germline CDR1 reads LGHNA; CDR2 reads YNFKEQ. Trimming removed 6 bases at V and 2 bases at J, with 12 bases between. This CDR3 is 14 amino acids long. For the CDR3, the DNA is TGTGCCAGCAGACAGGGCCTCGACACAGATACGCAGTATTTT. This codes for CASRQGLDTDTQYF.

The rearrangement links TRBV5-1 to TRBJ1-6; tentatively, D is TRBD1 (5 bases). The CDR3 contains 16 residues. Trimming shortened V by 4 bases and J by 0 bases, and 11 bases separated the two germline ends. The germline V gene has CDR1 SGHRS and CDR2 YFSETQ. CDR3 sequence: CASSLEGSSYNSPLHF. The CDR3 DNA is TGCGCCAGCAGCCTGGAGGGGAGCTCCTATAATTCACCCCTCCACTTT.

A few counts support this clonotype. This rearrangement joins TRBV15 to TRBJ2-6; D gene unclear. This CDR3 has 16 amino acids. CDR1 is LNHNV and CDR2 is YYDKDF in the germline V gene (reference sequence). Trimming stripped 1 base from V and 0 bases from J, with 7 bases between. CDR3 sequence: CATSRATDSGANVLTF. CDR3 nucleotide sequence: TGTGCCACCAGCAGAGCTACAGACTCTGGGGCCAACGTCCTGACTTTC.

V and J are TRBV5-1 and TRBJ1-1; 9 bases line up with TRBD1. This CDR3 is built from 15 residues. V lost 0 bases to trimming and J lost 7 bases; unmatched junction nucleotides: 7. Germline CDR1 is SGHRS and CDR2 is YFSETQ. This chain's CDR3 is CASSLETGGRGEAFF. DNA of the CDR3: TGCGCCAGCAGCTTGGAGACAGGGGGTCGGGGTGAAGCTTTCTTT.

A few counts support this clonotype. CDR3 residues: CASSHTTGPNQPQHF. The DNA for the CDR3 is TGCGCCAGCAGCCACACGACAGGGCCCAATCAGCCCCAGCATTTT. The chain carries TRBV5-1 and TRBJ1-5, with 7 bases matching TRBD1. Germline CDR1 SGHRS, CDR2 YFSETQ. J lost 3 bases, V lost 4 bases, and 7 bases had no gene match. This CDR3 spans 15 amino acids.

The sample holds a few counts of this clonotype. The V gene is TRBV12-3 or TRBV12-4, the J gene TRBJ1-3; D gene unclear. Trimming left V 6 bases short and J 2 bases short, with 17 bases between. This CDR3 has 16 amino acids. CDR3 nucleotides: TGTGCCAGCAGAACATTAACAGCCTCGACTGGAAACACCATATATTTT. Translating it yields CASRTLTASTGNTIYF.

This clonotype was found a few times. The V and J genes are TRBV7-3 and TRBJ2-1, with 8 bases lining up with TRBD2. With V trimmed by 5 bases and J by 10 bases, 19 bases remained unmatched. Germline V gene data show CDR1 as SGHTA and CDR2 as FQGTGA. This CDR3 has 17 amino acids. CDR3 coding DNA: TGTGCCAGCAGCCCAACTGGGTTGGGGCGGGGGGCCCGGGAGCAGTTCTTC. This gives the protein CASSPTGLGRGAREQFF.

This clonotype was seen more than once but under ten times. This rearrangement joins TRBV5-1 to TRBJ2-3; 13 bases align to TRBD2. The V gene's germline CDR1 is SGHRS and CDR2 YFSETQ. J was trimmed by 5 bases and V by 0 bases; bases with no gene match: 15. The CDR3 totals 20 residues. Written as DNA, the CDR3 is TGCGCCAGCAGCTTGGAATCTATCACTAGCGGGGGGGAATGGGAAGATACGCAGTATTTT. This codes for CASSLESITSGGEWEDTQYF.

CDR3 in DNA: TGTGCCAGCAGTGAAGTCGTCCCGGGACAACGCGAGCAGTACGTC. Translating gives CASSEVVPGQREQYV. The genes are TRBV2 and TRBJ2-7, with a tentative D call TRBD1 (6 bases). CDR3 length equals 15 residues. Germline-derived CDR1 and CDR2 are SNHLY and FYNNEI. V lost 1 base to trimming and J lost 6 bases, with 16 bases between them.

The CDR3, as DNA: TGCGCCAGCAGCCCAGGGTCGTCAGGGTGGTATGGCTACACCTTC. It encodes CASSPGSSGWYGYTF. The rearrangement uses TRBV4-3 and TRBJ1-2; a possible D gene is TRBD1 (5 bases). Trimming removed 4 bases from V and 5 bases from J, with 17 bases in between. CDR3 length: 15 residues. CDR1 and CDR2 from the germline V gene are LGHNA and YSLEER.

This clonotype was found a few times. The chain joins TRBV19 to TRBJ1-1; D unresolved. Trimming took 3 bases from V and 8 from J, leaving 16 bases between them. Germline CDR1 is LNHDA and CDR2 is SQIVND (reference sequence). The CDR3 has 14 amino acids. The CDR3, as DNA: TGTGCCAGTAGTATTTATTCTCGAAGTGGGGAAGCTTTCTTT. Protein product: CASSIYSRSGEAFF.

V usage is TRBV29-1 and J usage is TRBJ2-1; D not resolved. This CDR3 contains 12 residues. With 3 bases removed from V and 3 bases from J, the gap between germline ends came to 6 bases. Germline V gene lookup returns CDR1 SQVTM and CDR2 ANQGSEA. The CDR3 bases are TGCAGCGTTGACCACGGCTACAATGAGCAGTTCTTC. Its protein product is CSVDHGYNEQFF.

The genes are TRBV5-5 and TRBJ2-3; possible D gene TRBD1, 5 bases. The CDR3 covers 12 residues. V shed 6 bases and J shed 5 bases, with 10 bases lying between them. CDR1 and CDR2 from the germline V gene are SGHKS and YYEKEE (reference sequence). CDR3 region: CASIQGEDTQYF. The CDR3 DNA is TGTGCCAGCATTCAGGGTGAAGATACGCAGTATTTT.

This clonotype was observed a few times. This chain connects TRBV19 to TRBJ1-1; D not certain. The V gene lost 7 bases and the J gene lost 1 base, with 7 bases spanning the gap. The CDR3 sequence is 12 residues long. Germline CDR1 LNHDA, CDR2 SQIVND (reference sequence). The CDR3 DNA reads TGTGCCAGTATGGGCAGGAACACTGAAGCTTTCTTT. Protein: CASMGRNTEAFF.

This clonotype was seen a few times. The chain couples TRBV28 to TRBJ2-7; a possible D gene is TRBD1 (5 bases). Per germline, CDR1 MDHEN and CDR2 SYDVKM. V gave up 5 bases and J gave up 7 bases, with 18 bases separating them. This CDR3 has 14 amino acids. The CDR3 here is CASSLPRAGSEQYV. The CDR3 region has the DNA TGTGCCAGCAGTCTCCCTCGGGCAGGGTCTGAGCAGTACGTC.

This chain connects TRBV6-6 to TRBJ2-7; D is unresolved. The V gene lost 8 bases and the J gene lost 2 bases, with 13 bases spanning the gap. Germline CDR1 reads MNHNY; CDR2 reads SVGAGI (reference sequence). This CDR3 is built from 13 residues. This CDR3 reads CASGPGHTYEQYV. The CDR3 DNA sequence: TGTGCCAGCGGCCCCGGGCACACCTACGAGCAGTACGTC.

V gene TRBV12-3 or TRBV12-4 combines with J gene TRBJ2-7; unclear D gene. The CDR3 covers 14 residues. The V and J ends lost 6 bases and 2 bases respectively, with 14 bases between them. CDR3 DNA sequence: TGTGCCAGCAGCCAAGAAATAGGGCCCTACGAGCAGTACGTC. Protein sequence: CASSQEIGPYEQYV.

This clonotype was seen more than once but under ten times. The chain carries TRBV19 and TRBJ2-2; 9 bases line up with TRBD1. This CDR3 has 17 amino acids. The J segment lost 6 bases and the V segment lost 5 bases, leaving 13 bases of the junction unmatched. Germline CDR1 and CDR2: LNHDA and SQIVND (reference sequence). The CDR3 loop is CASSPRWTGDFAGELFF. The CDR3 DNA reads TGTGCCAGTAGTCCTCGATGGACAGGGGATTTCGCCGGGGAGCTGTTTTTT.

This clonotype was found a few times. The chain employs TRBV7-9 and TRBJ1-1; a weak D match, TRBD1 (6 bases). The germline V gene encodes CDR1 SEHNR and CDR2 FQNEAQ (reference sequence). The CDR3 is 13 residues long. The germline V and J ends were trimmed by 5 bases and 11 bases, with 18 bases remaining between them. CDR3 in amino acids: CASSQAQGSVAFF. The CDR3 bases are TGTGCCAGCAGCCAGGCACAGGGATCGGTCGCTTTCTTT.

This clonotype turned up a few times. The genes are TRBV20-1 and TRBJ2-3; TRBD2 is a possible D gene (6 bases). The CDR3 extends over 18 amino acids. The germline V gene has CDR1 DFQATT and CDR2 SNEGSKA (reference sequence). Deletions cut 5 bases from V and 2 bases from J, with 26 bases between. The CDR3 DNA reads as TGCAGTGCTTGGGGAACGGGACGGCGGGGATATCCCACAGATACGCAGTATTTT. Translation gives CSAWGTGRRGYPTDTQYF.

This clonotype was seen only a few times. This chain joins TRBV5-1 and TRBJ2-7, with D possibly matching TRBD1 (6 bases). Germline lookup yields CDR1 SGHRS and CDR2 YFSETQ. V was cut by 4 bases and J by 3 bases, with 17 bases left in between. The length of the CDR3 is 15 residues. CDR3 sequence (DNA): TGCGCCAGCAGCCCCGGGCCGAGGGACAACTACGAGCAGTACTTC. Protein product: CASSPGPRDNYEQYF.

The chain carries TRBV28 and TRBJ2-5, with 7 bases fitting TRBD1. CDR3 length: 14 residues. Germline trimming cut 6 bases from V and 5 bases from J; bases unmatched to any gene: 9. Per germline, CDR1 MDHEN and CDR2 SYDVKM. The CDR3 loop reads CASRRDLRGETQYF. In DNA, the CDR3 is TGTGCCAGCAGACGGGACCTCAGGGGGGAGACCCAGTACTTC.